The 24 T cell receptor beta chains below were found in one sample sequenced in a study of OX40 agonist ivuxolimab in advanced cancers. The method was the immunoSEQ multiplex PCR assay. Drawn from immuneACCESS, this table holds only the in-frame rearrangements with V and J called that TCRdb kept. Clones are partly lost; checked studies trace under half to an unresolved V gene and leave the rest unexplained. This sample comprises approximately 60,000 clones, 92% of them detected only once. Approximately 0.64% of the sample rests with the top ten. Sequencing was performed on CD4+ or CD8+ T cells sorted from blood, taken in a trial of the OX40 agonist ivuxolimab. These receptors came from an adult with an advanced solid tumor such as melanoma, head and neck, liver or kidney cancer.

This sequence joins TRBV30 and TRBJ2-7; 8 bases line up with TRBD1. Germline CDR1 is GTSNPN and CDR2 is SVGIG (reference sequence). The CDR3 contains 12 residues. J lost 9 bases, V lost 3 bases, and 7 bases had no gene match. The CDR3 loop reads CAWSVSGTGQYF. The CDR3 bases are TGTGCCTGGAGCGTTTCCGGGACAGGGCAGTACTTC.

The genes are TRBV11-3 and TRBJ2-5; D is perhaps TRBD2 (6 bases). This CDR3 spans 15 amino acids. V dropped 5 bases and J dropped 5 bases, with 18 bases sitting between them. Germline CDR1 SGHNT, CDR2 YENEEA. CDR3 in DNA: TGTGCCAGCAGCCTAGGCGGGGCCCCTGAGGAGACCCAGTACTTC. Translating gives CASSLGGAPEETQYF.

The genes are TRBV25-1 and TRBJ1-3; 8 bases align to TRBD1. This CDR3 is 17 amino acids long. V shed 2 bases and J 0 bases; nucleotides not matched to a gene: 6. The germline CDR1 and CDR2 sequences are MGHDK and SYGVNS. CDR3 sequence: CASSEDWGQASGNTIYF. The CDR3 DNA sequence: TGTGCCAGCAGTGAAGACTGGGGACAGGCCTCTGGAAACACCATATATTTT.

This chain connects TRBV11-3 to TRBJ2-2, with TRBD2 identical over 11 bases. J gave up 3 bases and V 0 bases, and 6 bases lay outside the gene matches. CDR1 SGHNT and CDR2 YENEEA come from the germline V gene. The CDR3 spans 18 residues. CDR3 nucleotides: TGTGCCAGCAGCTTAGATCGGGGGACTAGCGGATACACCGGGGAGCTGTTTTTT. Protein product: CASSLDRGTSGYTGELFF.

The gene calls are TRBV6-4 and TRBJ1-1; 7 bases match TRBD1. Trimming at V came to 4 bases and at J to 1 base, leaving 6 bases not matched to a gene. CDR3 length: 15 amino acids. CDR1 is MRHNA and CDR2 is SNTAGT in the germline V gene. The CDR3 DNA sequence: TGTGCCAGCAGTGCTGTTAGGGGGCAGAACACTGAAGCTTTCTTT. Amino acids: CASSAVRGQNTEAFF.

The rearrangement uses TRBV5-1 and TRBJ2-1, with 8 bases matching TRBD2. The CDR3 is 14 residues long. The V gene's germline CDR1 is SGHRS and CDR2 YFSETQ. The J segment lost 3 bases and the V segment lost 4 bases, leaving 3 bases of the junction unmatched. In DNA form, the CDR3 reads TGCGCCAGCAGCCCCGGGACTAGCTACAATGAGCAGTTCTTC. It is translated as CASSPGTSYNEQFF.

The CDR3 DNA sequence: TGTGCCAGCAGCACTGTCCCGGGGGACCAAGAGACCCAGTACTTC. Its translation is CASSTVPGDQETQYF. This chain links TRBV7-9 with TRBJ2-5, with a tentative D call TRBD2 (6 bases). The CDR3 is made up of 15 amino acids. CDR1 SEHNR and CDR2 FQNEAQ come from the germline V gene (reference sequence). The V end was cut by 5 bases, the J end by 0 bases, with 13 bases between.

The chain combines TRBV5-8 with TRBJ1-3; 10 positions agree with TRBD1. V was pared by 1 base and J by 2 bases, with 6 bases of the junction left unmatched. The CDR3 runs to 17 residues. Germline loops: CDR1 SGHTS, CDR2 YDEGEE. The CDR3 protein is CASSLNGGQGAGNTIYF. CDR3 DNA sequence: TGTGCCAGCAGCTTGAACGGAGGACAGGGGGCTGGAAACACCATATATTTT.

Written as DNA, the CDR3 is TGTGCCAGCAGCTTCAGACCGCGAGGACAGACATATAATGAAAAACTGTTTTTT. Protein product: CASSFRPRGQTYNEKLFF. The chain carries TRBV13 and TRBJ1-4; tentatively, D is TRBD1 (6 bases). Germline CDR1 is PRHDT and CDR2 is FYEKMQ (reference sequence). The length of the CDR3 is 18 residues. V lost 3 bases and J lost 4, with 21 bases in between. Filled out from reference TRBV13 and TRBJ1-4, the complete variable domain reads AAGVIQSPRHLIKEKRETATLKCYPIPRHDTVYWYQQGPGQDPQFLISFYEKMQSDKGSIPDRFSAQQFSDYHSELNMSSLELGDSALYFCASSFRPRGQTYNEKLFFGSGTQLSVL.

This clone was detected only once. The genes are TRBV5-8 and TRBJ1-3; tentatively, D is TRBD1 (5 bases). The CDR3 totals 14 residues. V shed 2 bases and J shed 2 bases, with 8 bases lying between them. The germline gives CDR1 SGHTS, CDR2 YDEGEE. The DNA of the CDR3 is TGTGCCAGCAGCTTCGACAGAACTGGAAACACCATATATTTT. Its protein product is CASSFDRTGNTIYF.

The chain joins TRBV4-1 to TRBJ2-7; 8 bases map to TRBD2. CDR1 and CDR2 (germline): MGHRA, YSYEKL. The CDR3 length is 14 residues. The V gene end was trimmed by 6 bases and the J gene end by 4 bases; junction bases not matched to a gene: 8. The CDR3 sequence: CASSPQAGAYEQYF. As DNA, the CDR3 is TGCGCCAGCAGTCCCCAAGCGGGAGCTTACGAGCAGTACTTC.

The chain joins TRBV13 to TRBJ2-7; 7 nucleotides line up with TRBD1. The J segment lost 3 bases and the V segment lost 0 bases, leaving 2 bases of the junction unmatched. The length of the CDR3 is 14 residues. Germline CDR1 reads PRHDT; CDR2 reads FYEKMQ (reference sequence). CDR3 sequence (DNA): TGTGCCAGCAGCTTAGGGACAGGGAACTACGAGCAGTACTTC. It encodes CASSLGTGNYEQYF.

The chain combines TRBV11-1 with TRBJ2-1; D may be TRBD2 (5 bases). This CDR3 spans 14 amino acids. V lost 4 bases to trimming and J lost 4 bases, with 11 bases between them. The V gene's germline CDR1 is SGHAT and CDR2 FQDESV (reference sequence). The CDR3 bases are TGTGCCAGCAGCTACCTCAGCGGTTACAATGAGCAGTTCTTC. This translates into CASSYLSGYNEQFF. Filled out from reference TRBV11-1 and TRBJ2-1, the complete variable domain reads EAEVAQSPRYKITEKSQAVAFWCDPISGHATLYWYRQILGQGPELLVQFQDESVVDDSQLPKDRFSAERLKGVDSTLKIQPAELGDSAMYLCASSYLSGYNEQFFGPGTRLTVL.

The chain is built from TRBV5-4 and TRBJ1-2; the D is unclear. Trimming removed 0 bases at V and 3 bases at J, with 18 bases between. This CDR3 contains 17 residues. Looked up from germline, CDR1 is SGHNT and CDR2 is YYREEE (reference sequence). The CDR3 DNA is TGTGCCAGCAGCTTGGAGCCTTTCGGGGAATTGTACTATGGCTACACCTTC. Encoded protein: CASSLEPFGELYYGYTF. Looking up the rest from reference TRBV5-4 and TRBJ1-2 gives the full variable domain: ETGVTQSPTHLIKTRGQQVTLRCSSQSGHNTVSWYQQALGQGPQFIFQYYREEENGRGNFPPRFSGLQFPNYSSELNVNALELDDSALYLCASSLEPFGELYYGYTFGSGTRLTVV.

The V call is TRBV10-2, the J call TRBJ1-5; 11 bases align to TRBD1. Germline-derived CDR1 and CDR2 are WSHSY and SAAADI. The CDR3 is 15 residues long. Trimming at V came to 6 bases and at J to 8 bases, leaving 9 bases not matched to a gene. The CDR3 DNA reads TGCGCCAGCAGAACCGGGACAGGGGGTCCGGAGCCCCAGCATTTT. Amino acid sequence: CASRTGTGGPEPQHF.

V usage is TRBV5-1 and J usage is TRBJ1-1, with D possibly TRBD1 on 5 matching bases. This CDR3 contains 13 residues. V was trimmed by 2 bases and J by 7 bases, leaving 12 bases between them. Looked up from germline, CDR1 is SGHRS and CDR2 is YFSETQ. CDR3 protein: CASSFSGTGEAFF. Written as DNA, the CDR3 is TGCGCCAGCAGCTTCTCCGGGACGGGTGAAGCTTTCTTT.

This clone has a single count. The chain has TRBV11-3 and TRBJ1-1; 8 bases map to TRBD1. There are 13 residues in the CDR3. Germline CDR1 reads SGHNT; CDR2 reads YENEEA. The V gene end was trimmed by 5 bases and the J gene end by 9 bases; junction bases not matched to a gene: 8. This chain's CDR3 is CASSLTTGDKAFF. In nucleotides, the CDR3 is TGTGCCAGCAGCCTAACGACAGGGGATAAAGCTTTCTTT.

V is TRBV19 and J is TRBJ1-2; possible D gene TRBD1, 5 bases. Germline CDR1 is LNHDA and CDR2 is SQIVND (reference sequence). V was pared by 2 bases and J by 7 bases, with 11 bases between. This CDR3 has 13 residues. CDR3 DNA sequence: TGTGCCAGTAGTATATTGGGGGAAGGTGGCTACACCTTC. This translates into CASSILGEGGYTF. Full variable domain (missing parts from reference TRBV19 and TRBJ1-2): DGGITQSPKYLFRKEGQNVTLSCEQNLNHDAMYWYRQDPGQGLRLIYYSQIVNDFQKGDIAEGYSVSREKKESFPLTVTSAQKNPTAFYLCASSILGEGGYTFGSGTRLTVV.

This clone was detected only a few times. V usage is TRBV6-1 and J usage is TRBJ1-5; 7 bases line up with TRBD1. Trimming took 10 bases from V and 9 from J; bases not matched to a gene: 9. The germline CDR1 and CDR2 sequences are MNHNS and SASEGT. The CDR3 is 12 amino acids. This CDR3 is CATITGEWPQHF. CDR3 bases: TGTGCCACGATAACAGGGGAGTGGCCCCAGCATTTT.

The gene calls are TRBV19 and TRBJ1-2; D may be TRBD1 (5 bases). Germline assignment: CDR1 LNHDA and CDR2 SQIVND (reference sequence). The CDR3 loop spans 12 amino acids. The V end lost 6 bases, the J end lost 7 bases, and 12 bases lay between the germline ends. The CDR3 protein is CASRTDTGGYTF. CDR3 in DNA: TGTGCCAGTAGAACGGACACTGGTGGCTACACCTTC.

This clone was observed a handful of times. The genes are TRBV6-9 and TRBJ2-6, with D uncertain. The CDR3 loop spans 10 amino acids. CDR1 and CDR2 (germline): MNHGY, SVAAGI. The V gene lost 10 bases and the J gene lost 8 bases, with 6 bases spanning the gap. The CDR3 nucleotides are TGTGCCACTCTGACCAACGTCCTGACTTTC. Its translation is CATLTNVLTF.

The chain is built from TRBV5-1 and TRBJ1-1, with D possibly TRBD1 on 6 matching bases. Trimming pared 5 bases from V and 1 base from J, leaving 9 bases between. The CDR3 extends over 13 amino acids. Germline values: CDR1 SGHRS, CDR2 YFSETQ. Here the CDR3 DNA reads TGCGCCAGCAGGACAGGAGGGAACACTGAAGCTTTCTTT. Residues: CASRTGGNTEAFF.

The gene calls are TRBV4-1 and TRBJ2-1, with D unclear. V was shortened by 1 base and J by 9 bases, with 7 bases between the two germline ends. This CDR3 contains 12 residues. Germline V CDR1 and CDR2: MGHRA, YSYEKL. CDR3 bases: TGCGCCAGCAGCCAAGTGGTGAGTGAGCAGTTCTTC. This gives the protein CASSQVVSEQFF.

This chain uses TRBV11-2 with TRBJ2-5, with D hard to call. The V gene lost 3 bases and the J gene lost 4 bases, with 3 bases spanning the gap. This CDR3 has 11 amino acids. Germline loops: CDR1 SGHAT, CDR2 FQNNGV. The CDR3 spells CASSLRETQYF. The CDR3 nucleotides are TGTGCCAGCAGCTTGCGAGAGACCCAGTACTTC.